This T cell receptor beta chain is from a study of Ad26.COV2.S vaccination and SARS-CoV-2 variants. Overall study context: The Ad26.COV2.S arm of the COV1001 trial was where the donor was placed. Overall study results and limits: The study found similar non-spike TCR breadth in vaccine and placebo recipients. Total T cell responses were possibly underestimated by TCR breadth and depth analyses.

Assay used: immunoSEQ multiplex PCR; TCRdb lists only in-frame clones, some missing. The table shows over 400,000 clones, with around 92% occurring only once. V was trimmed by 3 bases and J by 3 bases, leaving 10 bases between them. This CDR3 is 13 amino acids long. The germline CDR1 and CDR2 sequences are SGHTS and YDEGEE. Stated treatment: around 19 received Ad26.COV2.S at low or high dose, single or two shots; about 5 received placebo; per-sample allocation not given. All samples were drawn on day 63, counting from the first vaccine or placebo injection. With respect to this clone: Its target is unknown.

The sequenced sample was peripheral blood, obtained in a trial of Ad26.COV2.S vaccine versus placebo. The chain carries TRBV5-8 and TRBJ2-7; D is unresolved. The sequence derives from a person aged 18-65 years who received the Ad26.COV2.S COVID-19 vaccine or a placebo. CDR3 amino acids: CASSWAGYYEQYF. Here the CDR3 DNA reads TGTGCCAGCAGCTGGGCAGGATACTACGAGCAGTACTTC.